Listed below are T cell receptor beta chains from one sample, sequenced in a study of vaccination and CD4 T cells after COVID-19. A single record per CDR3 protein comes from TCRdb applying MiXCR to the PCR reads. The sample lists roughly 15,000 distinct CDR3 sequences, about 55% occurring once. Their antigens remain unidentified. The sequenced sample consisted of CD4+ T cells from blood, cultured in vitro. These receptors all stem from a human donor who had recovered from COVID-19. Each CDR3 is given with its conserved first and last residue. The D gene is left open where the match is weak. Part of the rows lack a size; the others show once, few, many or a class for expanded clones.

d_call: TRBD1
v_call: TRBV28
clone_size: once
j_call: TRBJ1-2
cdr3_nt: TGTGCCAGCAGGTTGACAGGGAGGACCTATGGCTACACCTTC
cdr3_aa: CASRLTGRTYGYTF

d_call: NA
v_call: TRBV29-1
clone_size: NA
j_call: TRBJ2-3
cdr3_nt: TGCAGCGCTGATGACGGAGGCACAGATACGCAGTATTTT
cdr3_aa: CSADDGGTDTQYF

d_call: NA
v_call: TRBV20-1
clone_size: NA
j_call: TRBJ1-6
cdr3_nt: TGCAGTGCTAGAAAGGAGGGGGGGAATTCACCCCTCCACTTT
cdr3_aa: CSARKEGGNSPLHF

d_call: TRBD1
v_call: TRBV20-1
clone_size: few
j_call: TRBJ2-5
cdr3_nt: TGCAGTGCTTGGACAGGGAAAGAGACCCAGTACTTC
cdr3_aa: CSAWTGKETQYF

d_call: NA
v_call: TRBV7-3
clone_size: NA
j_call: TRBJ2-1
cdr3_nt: TGTGCCAGCAGCCCTCGCAGGGGATATGAGCAGTTCTTC
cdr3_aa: CASSPRRGYEQFF

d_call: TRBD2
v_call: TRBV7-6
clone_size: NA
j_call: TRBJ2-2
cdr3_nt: TGTGCCAGCAGTTGGGACTACCGAAACACCGGGGAGCTGTTTTTT
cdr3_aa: CASSWDYRNTGELFF

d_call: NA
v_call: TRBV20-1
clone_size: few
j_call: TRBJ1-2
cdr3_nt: TGCAGTGCTAGAGCGCCCCCAGGGTACGGCTATGGCTACACCTTC
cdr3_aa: CSARAPPGYGYGYTF

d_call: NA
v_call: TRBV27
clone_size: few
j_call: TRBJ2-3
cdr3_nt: TGTGCCAGCAGTTTCGTGGCTCCCGGGGCGGGTACGCAGTATTTT
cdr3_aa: CASSFVAPGAGTQYF

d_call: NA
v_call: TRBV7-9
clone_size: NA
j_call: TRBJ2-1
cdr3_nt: TGTGCCAGCAGCCCCAAGTTCCGTGTCAGCTCCTACAATGAGCAGTTCTTC
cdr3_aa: CASSPKFRVSSYNEQFF

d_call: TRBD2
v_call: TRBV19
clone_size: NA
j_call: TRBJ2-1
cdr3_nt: TGTGCCAGTAGCTCCGGGACTAGCGACGTCAATGAGCAGTTCTTC
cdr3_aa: CASSSGTSDVNEQFF

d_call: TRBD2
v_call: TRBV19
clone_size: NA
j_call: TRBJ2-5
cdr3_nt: TGTGCCAGTAGTACGTCTAGCGGTTTGTGGGGGACCCAGTACTTC
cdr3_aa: CASSTSSGLWGTQYF

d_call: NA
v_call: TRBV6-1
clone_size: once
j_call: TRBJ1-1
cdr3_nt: TGTGCCAGCAGTGAGACCGCCGGGGGAACGGCTTTCTTT
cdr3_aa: CASSETAGGTAFF

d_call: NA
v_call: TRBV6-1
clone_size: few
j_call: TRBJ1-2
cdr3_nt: TGTGCCAGCAGCGCGGGTTCGGGGGACATAACCTATGGCTACACCTTC
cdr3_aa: CASSAGSGDITYGYTF

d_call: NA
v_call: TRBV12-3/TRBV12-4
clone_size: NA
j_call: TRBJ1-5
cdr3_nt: TGTGCCAGCAAGTTTGGAGGAAGGGGGCAGCCCCAGCATTTT
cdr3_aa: CASKFGGRGQPQHF

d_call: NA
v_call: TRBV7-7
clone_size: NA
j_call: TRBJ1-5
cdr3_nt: TGTGCTAGCAGCTTAGAAGGAGAGCCCCAGCATTTT
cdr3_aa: CASSLEGEPQHF

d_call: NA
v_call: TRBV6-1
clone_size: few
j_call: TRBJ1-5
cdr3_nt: TGTGCCAGCAGCCGGGGGCCCTTTGACTATCAGCCCCAGCATTTT
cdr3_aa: CASSRGPFDYQPQHF

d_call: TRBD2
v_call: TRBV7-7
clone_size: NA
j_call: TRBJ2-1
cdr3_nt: TGTGCCAGCAGCCCAAGGACTAGCGGGGGTGAGCAGTTCTTC
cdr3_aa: CASSPRTSGGEQFF

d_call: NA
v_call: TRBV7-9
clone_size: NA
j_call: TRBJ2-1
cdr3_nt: TGTGCCAGCAGTCCCTTTCAGTGGGGAAGGTACAATGAGCAGTTCTTC
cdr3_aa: CASSPFQWGRYNEQFF

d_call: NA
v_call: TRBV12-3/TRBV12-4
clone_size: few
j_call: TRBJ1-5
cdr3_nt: TGTGCCAGCAGTTTAGCAGGGGTGAGTAGCAATCAGCCCCAGCATTTT
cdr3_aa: CASSLAGVSSNQPQHF

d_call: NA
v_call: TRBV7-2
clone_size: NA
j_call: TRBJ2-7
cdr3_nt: TGTGCCAGCAGCGGGTCGAGATACGAGCAGTACTTC
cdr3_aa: CASSGSRYEQYF

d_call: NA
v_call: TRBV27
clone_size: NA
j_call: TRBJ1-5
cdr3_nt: TGTGCCAGCAGACTCTCAGACAGGAATAGCAATCAGCCCCAGCATTTT
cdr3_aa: CASRLSDRNSNQPQHF

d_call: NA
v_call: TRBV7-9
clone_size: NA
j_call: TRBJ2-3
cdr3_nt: TGTGCCAGCAGTGCCACTAGCACAGATACGCAGTATTTT
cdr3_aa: CASSATSTDTQYF

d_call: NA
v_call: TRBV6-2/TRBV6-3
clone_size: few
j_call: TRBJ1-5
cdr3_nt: TGTGCCAGCAGTCCAAGGAGGGTTTATAGCAATCAGCCCCAGCATTTT
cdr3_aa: CASSPRRVYSNQPQHF

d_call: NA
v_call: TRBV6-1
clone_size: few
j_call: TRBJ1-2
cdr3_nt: TGTGCCAGCAGTGTCATGACAGCTAACTATGGCTACACCTTC
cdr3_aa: CASSVMTANYGYTF

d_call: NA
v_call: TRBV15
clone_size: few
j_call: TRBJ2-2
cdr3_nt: TGTGCCACCAGCAGGGACCTAAACACCGGGGAGCTGTTTTTT
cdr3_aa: CATSRDLNTGELFF

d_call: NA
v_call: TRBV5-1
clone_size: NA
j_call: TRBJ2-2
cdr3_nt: TGCGCCAGCAGCTGGGGAGAGGGTAGGACCGGGGAGCTGTTTTTT
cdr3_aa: CASSWGEGRTGELFF

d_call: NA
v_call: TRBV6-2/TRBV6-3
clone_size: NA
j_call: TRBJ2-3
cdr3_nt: TGTGCCAGCAGTTCCGACGCAGCGCAGTATTTT
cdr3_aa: CASSSDAAQYF

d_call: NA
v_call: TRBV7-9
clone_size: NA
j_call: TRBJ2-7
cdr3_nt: TGTGCCAGCAGCGCGGGACAGCTATCCTCCTACGAGCAGTACTTC
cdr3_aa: CASSAGQLSSYEQYF

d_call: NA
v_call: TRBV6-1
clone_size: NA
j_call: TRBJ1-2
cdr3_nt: TGTGCCAGCAGCCCCCACCATGTGACAGGAGCCTCCTGCACCTTC
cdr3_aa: CASSPHHVTGASCTF

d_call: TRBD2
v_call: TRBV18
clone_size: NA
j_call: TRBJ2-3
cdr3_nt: TGTGCCAGCTCCCCACCTACGGGAGGTACAGATACGCAGTATTTT
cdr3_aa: CASSPPTGGTDTQYF

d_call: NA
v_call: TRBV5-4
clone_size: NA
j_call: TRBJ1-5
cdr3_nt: TGTGCCAGCAGCCGAGGGACCGGGGATCAGCCCCAGCATTTT
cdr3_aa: CASSRGTGDQPQHF

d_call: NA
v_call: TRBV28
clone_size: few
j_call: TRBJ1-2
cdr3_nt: TGTGCCAGCAGTACCCGTGGAGGAGAAAACTATGGCTACACCTTC
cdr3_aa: CASSTRGGENYGYTF

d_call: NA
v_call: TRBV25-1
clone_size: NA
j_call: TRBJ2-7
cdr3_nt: TGTGCCAGCAGTGACAACATGCATTATTCCTACGAGCAGTACTTC
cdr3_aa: CASSDNMHYSYEQYF

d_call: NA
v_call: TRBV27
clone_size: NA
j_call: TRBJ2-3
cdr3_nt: TGTGCCAGCAGTTTCGTGGCTCCCGGGGTGGGTACGCAGTATTTT
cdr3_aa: CASSFVAPGVGTQYF

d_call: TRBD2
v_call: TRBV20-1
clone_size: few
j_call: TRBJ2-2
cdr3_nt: TGCAGTGCTCCGCTAGCGGGGAGAGGCACCGGGGAGCTGTTTTTT
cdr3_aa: CSAPLAGRGTGELFF

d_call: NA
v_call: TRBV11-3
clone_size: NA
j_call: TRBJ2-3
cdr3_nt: TGTGCCAGCAGCCCAGACCTGACAGATACGCAGTATTTT
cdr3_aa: CASSPDLTDTQYF

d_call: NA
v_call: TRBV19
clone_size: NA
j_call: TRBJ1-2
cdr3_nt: TGTGCCAGTAGTATCGAGGACGGGGGCGGAGGCTACACCTTC
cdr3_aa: CASSIEDGGGGYTF